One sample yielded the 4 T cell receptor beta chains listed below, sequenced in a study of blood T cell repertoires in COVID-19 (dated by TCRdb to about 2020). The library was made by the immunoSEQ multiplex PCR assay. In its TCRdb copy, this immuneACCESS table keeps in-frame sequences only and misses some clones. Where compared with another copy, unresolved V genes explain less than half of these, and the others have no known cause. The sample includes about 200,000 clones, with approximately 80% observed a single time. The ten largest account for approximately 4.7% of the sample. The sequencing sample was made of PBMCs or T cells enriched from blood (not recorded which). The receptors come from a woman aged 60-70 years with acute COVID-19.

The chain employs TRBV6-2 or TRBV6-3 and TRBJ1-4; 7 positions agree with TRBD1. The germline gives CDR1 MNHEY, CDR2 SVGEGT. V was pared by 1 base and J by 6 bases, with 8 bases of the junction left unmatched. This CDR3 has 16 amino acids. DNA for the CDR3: TGTGCCAGCAGTTACTTCCGGGACAGAGTCGATGAAAAACTGTTTTTT. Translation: CASSYFRDRVDEKLFF.

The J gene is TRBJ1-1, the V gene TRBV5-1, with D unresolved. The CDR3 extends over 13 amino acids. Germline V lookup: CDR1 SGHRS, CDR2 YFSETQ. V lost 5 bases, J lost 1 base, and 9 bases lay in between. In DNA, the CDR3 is TGCGCCAGCAGTACTCCCTGGAACACTGAAGCTTTCTTT. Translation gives CASSTPWNTEAFF.

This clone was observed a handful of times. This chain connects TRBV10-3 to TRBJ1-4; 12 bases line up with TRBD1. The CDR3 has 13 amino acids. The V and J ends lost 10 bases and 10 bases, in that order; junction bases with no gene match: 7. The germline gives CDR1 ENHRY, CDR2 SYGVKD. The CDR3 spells CATSGTGGGKLFF. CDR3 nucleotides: TGTGCCACCTCCGGGACAGGGGGCGGAAAACTGTTTTTT.

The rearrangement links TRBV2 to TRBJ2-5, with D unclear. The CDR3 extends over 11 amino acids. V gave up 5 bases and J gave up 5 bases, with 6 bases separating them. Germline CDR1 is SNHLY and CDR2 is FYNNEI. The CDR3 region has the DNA TGTGCCAGCAGTAACCGGGAGACCCAGTACTTC. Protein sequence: CASSNRETQYF.